This TCR beta chain was documented in a study of blood T cell repertoires in COVID-19. Germline V gene sequence: CDR1 MNHEY, CDR2 SVGEGT. The V and J ends lost 6 bases and 7 bases respectively, with 6 bases between them. CDR3 size: 11 residues. Produced via immunoSEQ multiplex PCR; TCRdb's table is partial and in-frame only. Of 150,000 or so clones in the sample, 75% to 90% were seen once. The receptor's source is a woman aged 35 to 49 with acute or convalescent COVID-19. The rearrangement links TRBV6-2 or TRBV6-3 to TRBJ2-2; D remains unclear. Sequenced: peripheral blood. The CDR3 loop reads CASSIRGELFF. The CDR3 nucleotides read TGTGCCAGCAGCATTCGCGGGGAGCTGTTTTTT.